This T cell receptor (beta chain) came from a study of CD8+CD57+ T cells in acquired aplastic anemia. Genomic DNA, the template, was used for profiling of the TCR beta VDJ and CDR3. TCRdb reprocessed the reads via MiXCR and lists one record per CDR3 protein. The sample has 40,000 or so distinct CDR3 sequences; about 77% are singletons. The table lists this clonotype with a few counts. CDR1 MGHDK and CDR2 SYGVNS come from the germline V gene. Trimming shortened V by 7 bases and J by 3 bases, and 12 bases separated the two germline ends. There are 13 residues in the CDR3. The clonotype originates from a human donor in good health, serving as a control. V is TRBV25-1 and J is TRBJ1-1, with no clear D. Sequencing input: sorted CD4+, CD8+, or CD8+CD57+ T cells (not recorded which) from PBMCs. The CDR3 DNA is TGTGCCAGCACAATCGGCGGGGACACTGAAGCTTTCTTT. Residues: CASTIGGDTEAFF.